A single sample gave rise to the 28 T cell receptor beta chains below, sequenced in a study of blood T cell repertoires in COVID-19. The repertoire was sequenced with immunoSEQ multiplex PCR; TCRdb's copy has only in-frame clones and lacks some. Here the sample spans some 450,000 clones, 70% to 90% being singletons. Sequenced: peripheral blood. These receptors originate from a woman in her fifties or sixties with COVID-19, enrolled during active disease.

This chain uses TRBV6-1 with TRBJ2-3; D remains unclear. CDR3 size: 15 residues. CDR1 and CDR2 (germline): MNHNS, SASEGT. V was cut by 1 base and J by 2 bases, with 10 bases left in between. This CDR3 reads CASSEDDIITDTQYF. CDR3 coding DNA: TGTGCCAGCAGTGAAGATGACATCATCACAGATACGCAGTATTTT.

This chain connects TRBV6-5 to TRBJ1-1; no firm D call. Germline V gene data show CDR1 as MNHEY and CDR2 as SVGAGI. Trimming left V 9 bases short and J 4 bases short, with 15 bases between. The CDR3 is made up of 13 amino acids. CDR3 sequence: CASVVGGGTEAFF. For the CDR3, the DNA is TGTGCCAGTGTAGTAGGAGGCGGCACTGAAGCTTTCTTT.

The rearrangement links TRBV28 to TRBJ2-3; D unresolved. V was trimmed by 5 bases and J by 2 bases, leaving 17 bases between them. Germline V lookup: CDR1 MDHEN, CDR2 SYDVKM. The CDR3 sequence is 16 residues long. CDR3 protein: CASSPTRVATTDTQYF. CDR3 bases: TGTGCCAGCAGTCCCACCCGGGTAGCTACCACAGATACGCAGTATTTT.

This chain uses TRBV2 with TRBJ1-6; 7 nucleotides line up with TRBD1. J was trimmed by 6 bases and V by 9 bases; bases with no gene match: 8. CDR1 is SNHLY and CDR2 is FYNNEI in the germline V gene. The CDR3 contains 14 residues. Here the CDR3 reads CASHLGTVNSPLHF. The CDR3, as DNA: TGTGCCAGTCACTTGGGGACAGTTAATTCACCCCTCCACTTT.

CDR3 sequence reads: CASSSEGGYTF. The CDR3 DNA reads TGTGCCAGCAGCTCGGAGGGGGGCTACACCTTC. The V call is TRBV6-5, the J call TRBJ1-2, with D possibly being TRBD1 (5 bases). Trimming shortened V by 6 bases and J by 8 bases, and 10 bases separated the two germline ends. The CDR3 has 11 residues. From germline, CDR1 is MNHEY and CDR2 SVGAGI.

V gene TRBV28 combines with J gene TRBJ2-2; 13 bases match TRBD2. Germline V gene lookup returns CDR1 MDHEN and CDR2 SYDVKM. CDR3 length: 16 amino acids. Germline trimming cut 5 bases from V and 5 bases from J; bases unmatched to any gene: 5. The CDR3 reads CASSILAGGHTGELFF. CDR3 DNA: TGTGCCAGCAGTATACTAGCGGGGGGGCATACCGGGGAGCTGTTTTTT.

In this sample, this clone turned up many times. This chain joins TRBV19 and TRBJ1-1; possible D gene TRBD1, 6 bases. V gave up 6 bases and J gave up 7 bases, with 15 bases separating them. Germline V lookup: CDR1 LNHDA, CDR2 SQIVND (reference sequence). The CDR3 is 13 residues long. The DNA for the CDR3 is TGTGCCAGTAGGAGGGGGTACAGAAATGAAGCTTTCTTT. It yields the protein CASRRGYRNEAFF.

This clone has a single count. J is TRBJ1-2 and V is TRBV7-8, with unresolved D. Deletions cut 0 bases from V and 0 bases from J, with 5 bases between. The CDR3 has 14 residues. Germline lookup yields CDR1 SGHVS and CDR2 FQNEAQ. The CDR3: CASSLAAANYGYTF. The CDR3 coding sequence is TGTGCCAGCAGCTTAGCGGCGGCTAACTATGGCTACACCTTC.

This sequence joins TRBV30 and TRBJ1-1; 11 nucleotides line up with TRBD1. The V gene's germline CDR1 is GTSNPN and CDR2 SVGIG (reference sequence). The CDR3 runs 12 residues. The trim removed 6 bases at V and 4 bases at J, leaving 1 base unmatched. The CDR3 sequence: CACGTGGTEAFF. The CDR3 DNA is TGTGCCTGTGGGACAGGGGGCACTGAAGCTTTCTTT. Complete variable domain (other parts from reference TRBV30 and TRBJ1-1): SQTIHQWPATLVQPVGSPLSLECTVEGTSNPNLYWYRQAAGRGLQLLFYSVGIGQISSEVPQNLSASRPQDRQFILSSKKLLLSDSGFYLCACGTGGTEAFFGQGTRLTVV.

The gene calls are TRBV4-1 and TRBJ1-1, with D maybe TRBD1 (6 bases). The V end lost 3 bases, the J end lost 6 bases, and 14 bases lay between the germline ends. Germline assignment: CDR1 MGHRA and CDR2 YSYEKL. This CDR3 is built from 14 residues. CDR3 bases: TGCGCCAGCAGCCATACAGGGTCGACGGCTGAAGCTTTCTTT. It translates to CASSHTGSTAEAFF.

This clone was detected only a few times. The gene calls are TRBV5-4 and TRBJ1-5; D remains ambiguous. Germline V gene lookup returns CDR1 SGHNT and CDR2 YYREEE (reference sequence). This CDR3 comprises 13 residues. V was shortened by 2 bases and J by 4 bases, with 7 bases between the two germline ends. CDR3 DNA sequence: TGTGCCAGCAGCTTCGCGGGGAATCAGCCCCAGCATTTT. Its protein is CASSFAGNQPQHF.

This chain links TRBV3-1 (or the pseudogene TRBV3-2) with TRBJ2-3, with 12 bases that match TRBD2. J was trimmed by 1 base and V by 3 bases; bases with no gene match: 2. This CDR3 is 16 amino acids long. Germline V CDR1 and CDR2: LGHDT, YNNKEL (reference sequence). CDR3 sequence: CASSQTSGGRTDTQYF. Written as DNA, the CDR3 is TGTGCCAGCAGCCAGACTAGCGGGGGACGCACAGATACGCAGTATTTT.

CDR3 nucleotide sequence: TGCGCCAGCAGCTTAAATAAGAACACTGAAGCTTTCTTT. It yields the protein CASSLNKNTEAFF. This chain uses TRBV10-1 with TRBJ1-1; no clear D gene. Trimming stripped 6 bases from V and 1 base from J, with 9 bases between. Germline V gives CDR1 WNHNN, CDR2 SYGVQD (reference sequence). The CDR3 runs to 13 residues.

The rearrangement uses TRBV3-1 (or the pseudogene TRBV3-2) and TRBJ2-7; D is ambiguous. This CDR3 has 15 amino acids. Trimming stripped 0 bases from V and 3 bases from J, with 12 bases between. Germline V gene sequence: CDR1 LGHDT, CDR2 YNNKEL (reference sequence). This chain's CDR3 is CASSQDGSPLYEQYF. For the CDR3, the DNA is TGTGCCAGCAGCCAAGATGGTAGCCCCCTCTACGAGCAGTACTTC.

The chain couples TRBV5-4 to TRBJ1-4; 9 nucleotides align to TRBD1. This CDR3 has 14 residues. The V gene end was trimmed by 5 bases and the J gene end by 6 bases; junction bases not matched to a gene: 5. From germline, CDR1 is SGHNT and CDR2 YYREEE (reference sequence). The CDR3 sequence is CASSLDRGDEKLFF. DNA of the CDR3: TGTGCCAGCAGTCTCGACAGGGGGGATGAAAAACTGTTTTTT. The complete variable domain, with remaining parts taken from reference TRBV5-4 and TRBJ1-4, reads ETGVTQSPTHLIKTRGQQVTLRCSSQSGHNTVSWYQQALGQGPQFIFQYYREEENGRGNFPPRFSGLQFPNYSSELNVNALELDDSALYLCASSLDRGDEKLFFGSGTQLSVL.

V usage is TRBV5-1 and J usage is TRBJ2-7; TRBD2 aligns across 8 bases. Looked up from germline, CDR1 is SGHRS and CDR2 is YFSETQ. V was clipped by 3 bases and J by 4 bases; unmatched bases: 6. This CDR3 has 14 residues. The CDR3 DNA reads TGCGCCAGCAGCTCCCCCCGCGGGAGGTACGAGCAGTACTTC. This encodes CASSSPRGRYEQYF.

The gene calls are TRBV10-3 and TRBJ2-3; D gene uncertain. With 2 bases removed from V and 1 base from J, the gap between germline ends came to 7 bases. Germline CDR1 is ENHRY and CDR2 is SYGVKD. CDR3 length equals 14 residues. The CDR3 bases are TGTGCCATCAGTGAGGTCCGGGGCACAGATACGCAGTATTTT. Protein sequence: CAISEVRGTDTQYF.

The genes are TRBV7-9 and TRBJ2-7; 8 bases map to TRBD2. Germline loops: CDR1 SEHNR, CDR2 FQNEAQ (reference sequence). Losses at the gene ends were 1 base for V and 5 bases for J; bases not matched to a gene: 4. This CDR3 has 14 amino acids. CDR3 sequence (DNA): TGTGCCAGCAGCTTAGGGCGGGGGGTTGACGAGCAGTACTTC. This gives the protein CASSLGRGVDEQYF.

This rearrangement joins TRBV24-1 to TRBJ1-5, with D possibly being TRBD1 (5 bases). The germline V gene has CDR1 KGHDR and CDR2 SFDVKD. Trimming took 4 bases from V and 3 from J, leaving 6 bases between them. This CDR3 spans 13 amino acids. The CDR3 nucleotides are TGTGCCACCAGTGAAGGGGCCAATCAGCCCCAGCATTTT. Residues: CATSEGANQPQHF.

The gene calls are TRBV19 and TRBJ1-6, with 8 bases that match TRBD1. Trimming at V came to 5 bases and at J to 1 base, leaving 4 bases not matched to a gene. The CDR3 is 16 amino acids. Germline values: CDR1 LNHDA, CDR2 SQIVND (reference sequence). CDR3 nucleotides: TGTGCCAGTAGTCAGGGGGCTGGGTCCTATAATTCACCCCTCCACTTT. It yields the protein CASSQGAGSYNSPLHF.

The CDR3 is CATSDGGGAGDTQYF. The CDR3 DNA is TGTGCCACCAGTGATGGAGGGGGCGCGGGAGATACGCAGTATTTT. This chain uses TRBV24-1 with TRBJ2-3; TRBD1 is a possible D gene (7 bases). Germline V lookup: CDR1 KGHDR, CDR2 SFDVKD. The CDR3 is made up of 15 amino acids. Trimming removed 3 bases from V and 5 bases from J, with 14 bases in between.

The chain uses TRBV28 and TRBJ1-1; D is possibly TRBD1 (5 bases). This CDR3 region has 14 residues. Trimming cost V 5 bases and J 2 bases, with 12 bases left between them. Germline values: CDR1 MDHEN, CDR2 SYDVKM. The CDR3 protein is CASSLLQENTEAFF. CDR3 DNA sequence: TGTGCCAGCAGTCTCCTACAGGAAAACACTGAAGCTTTCTTT.

This CDR3 reads CASSSQGPNQPQHF. CDR3 coding DNA: TGTGCCAGCAGCTCCCAGGGCCCAAATCAGCCCCAGCATTTT. This chain connects TRBV5-6 to TRBJ1-5, with D perhaps matching TRBD1 (5 bases). Trimming removed 3 bases at V and 4 bases at J, with 11 bases between. This CDR3 is built from 14 residues. Germline V gene sequence: CDR1 SGHDT, CDR2 YYEEEE.

The J gene is TRBJ2-2, the V gene TRBV24-1; a weak D match, TRBD1 (5 bases). CDR3 length: 14 amino acids. The V gene's germline CDR1 is KGHDR and CDR2 SFDVKD. V was shortened by 5 bases and J by 2 bases, with 8 bases between the two germline ends. CDR3 loop: CATSGQPNTGELFF. DNA of the CDR3: TGTGCCACCAGTGGACAGCCCAACACCGGGGAGCTGTTTTTT.

The rearrangement uses TRBV25-1 and TRBJ1-1, with D unresolved. The V gene's germline CDR1 is MGHDK and CDR2 SYGVNS. The ends were cut back, 6 bases at V and 6 bases at J, with 17 bases in the middle. The CDR3 has 14 residues. CDR3 nucleotide sequence: TGTGCCAGCAGCGACACCGGGCGGGTTTCTGAAGCTTTCTTT. The encoded protein is CASSDTGRVSEAFF.

The rearrangement uses TRBV25-1 and TRBJ2-7, with TRBD2 identical over 12 bases. Germline CDR1 and CDR2: MGHDK and SYGVNS. The CDR3 length is 16 residues. Unmatched junction bases numbered 5, after V lost 2 bases and J lost 3 bases. The DNA for the CDR3 is TGTGCCAGCAGTGAACCCCCTAGCGGGGGGGTCTACGAGCAGTACTTC. Protein: CASSEPPSGGVYEQYF.

This sequence joins TRBV7-2 and TRBJ2-1; 14 nucleotides align to TRBD2. Per the germline V gene, CDR1 is SGHTA and CDR2 is FQGNSA. With 0 bases clipped from V and 15 bases from J, the junction kept 10 bases outside the gene matches. This CDR3 is built from 16 residues. The CDR3 is CASSLASGLAGGRLFF. The CDR3, as DNA: TGTGCCAGCAGCTTAGCTTCCGGACTAGCGGGGGGAAGGCTGTTCTTC. Using reference TRBV7-2 and TRBJ2-1 for the parts outside the CDR3, the full variable domain is GAGVSQSPSNKVTEKGKDVELRCDPISGHTALYWYRQSLGQGLEFLIYFQGNSAPDKSGLPSDRFSAERTGGSVSTLTIQRTQQEDSAVYLCASSLASGLAGGRLFFGPGTRLTVL.

The V call is TRBV6-6, the J call TRBJ1-2; 10 nucleotides line up with TRBD1. With V trimmed by 6 bases and J by 2 bases, 3 bases remained unmatched. This CDR3 region has 14 residues. Germline V gene lookup returns CDR1 MNHNY and CDR2 SVGAGI (reference sequence). The CDR3 DNA reads TGTGCCAGCAGAGGGACAGGGGACAACTATGGCTACACCTTC. Encoded protein: CASRGTGDNYGYTF.